One sample yielded the 28 T cell receptor beta chains listed below, sequenced in a study of cytotoxic CD8 clonotypes in ibrutinib-treated CLL. Only in-frame clones appear in the TCRdb table, and some are missing; sequencing was by immunoSEQ multiplex PCR. The repertoire includes 120,000 to 150,000 clones, under 95% of them detected once, and 9.5% to 14% sits in the top ten. The source was PBMCs, collected after 12 months of ibrutinib treatment. These receptors were collected from a human donor with chronic lymphocytic leukemia.

The chain has TRBV19 and TRBJ1-1, with D tentatively TRBD1 (6 bases). CDR1 is LNHDA and CDR2 is SQIVND in the germline V gene (reference sequence). The CDR3 totals 14 residues. Trimming removed 9 bases at V and 1 base at J, with 15 bases between. DNA of the CDR3: TGTGCCAGCGTCAAGGTAGGGGGGAACACTGAAGCTTTCTTT. Translation: CASVKVGGNTEAFF.

The sample holds one count of this clone. The J gene is TRBJ1-1, the V gene TRBV19; D is unclear. The CDR3 loop spans 13 amino acids. The V end lost 8 bases, the J end lost 5 bases, and 15 bases lay between the germline ends. CDR1 is LNHDA, CDR2 SQIVND, per germline (reference sequence). The CDR3 here is CASAAGAGTEAFF. The CDR3 nucleotides read TGTGCCAGTGCTGCCGGAGCTGGGACTGAAGCTTTCTTT.

This clone was observed once. This chain links TRBV5-5 with TRBJ2-2, with 9 bases matching TRBD1. The length of the CDR3 is 16 residues. V was clipped by 3 bases and J by 0 bases; unmatched bases: 3. Germline CDR1 is SGHKS and CDR2 is YYEKEE (reference sequence). DNA for the CDR3: TGTGCCAGCAGCTCTTGGACAGGGGCGAACACCGGGGAGCTGTTTTTT. It codes for CASSSWTGANTGELFF.

With respect to this clone: A much larger clone differs by one base, so this may be a read error. The chain joins TRBV5-6 to TRBJ1-3; D remains ambiguous. V dropped 1 base and J dropped 0 bases, with 14 bases sitting between them. The V gene's germline CDR1 is SGHDT and CDR2 YYEEEE. CDR3 length: 17 amino acids. CDR3 loop: CASSLTAEQLSGNTIYF. The CDR3 DNA is TGTGCCAGCAGCTTGACGGCGGAACAGCTCTCTGGAAACACCATATATTTT.

This chain joins TRBV10-3 and TRBJ2-3; no reliable D call. There are 14 residues in the CDR3. Trimming stripped 2 bases from V and 0 bases from J, with 6 bases between. The germline gives CDR1 ENHRY, CDR2 SYGVKD. The CDR3 nucleotides are TGTGCCATCAGTGAGGACGGGAGCACAGATACGCAGTATTTT. Translated, it gives CAISEDGSTDTQYF.

This clone was recorded only once. The V call is TRBV5-1, the J call TRBJ2-1; D may be TRBD2 (6 bases). The CDR3 is 14 residues long. V gave up 4 bases and J gave up 4 bases, with 12 bases separating them. Germline V lookup: CDR1 SGHRS, CDR2 YFSETQ. The CDR3 is CASSGGTPYNEQFF. CDR3 coding DNA: TGCGCCAGCAGCGGCGGGACCCCTTACAATGAGCAGTTCTTC.

In nucleotides, the CDR3 is TGTGCCAGCAGCTTAGCGGGAGGGCCCGGGGAGCTGTTTTTT. The encoded protein is CASSLAGGPGELFF. This rearrangement joins TRBV7-3 to TRBJ2-2; TRBD2 matches 9 bases. Germline CDR1 and CDR2: SGHTA and FQGTGA. The CDR3 length is 14 residues. V shed 2 bases and J 6 bases; nucleotides not matched to a gene: 1.

The V gene is TRBV19, the J gene TRBJ1-5; 8 bases line up with TRBD1. Germline loops: CDR1 LNHDA, CDR2 SQIVND (reference sequence). There are 16 residues in the CDR3. J gave up 1 base and V 5 bases, and 7 bases lay outside the gene matches. CDR3 in DNA: TGTGCCAGTAGTGCCCTCAGGGGGCAGAGCAATCAGCCCCAGCATTTT. This translates into CASSALRGQSNQPQHF.

V and J are TRBV10-2 and TRBJ2-1; maybe TRBD2 (5 bases). CDR1 and CDR2 (germline): WSHSY, SAAADI. This CDR3 has 11 residues. Trimming took 7 bases from V and 9 from J, leaving 10 bases between them. The CDR3 is CASTNGIEQFF. The CDR3 DNA reads as TGCGCCAGCACTAACGGGATTGAGCAGTTCTTC.

The chain joins TRBV28 to TRBJ1-1; 7 bases map to TRBD1. This CDR3 is built from 14 residues. With 7 bases clipped from V and 0 bases from J, the junction kept 5 bases outside the gene matches. From germline, CDR1 is MDHEN and CDR2 SYDVKM. The DNA for the CDR3 is TGTGCCAGCATTAGGGGACAGTTGAACACTGAAGCTTTCTTT. Translated, it gives CASIRGQLNTEAFF.

The J gene is TRBJ2-1, the V gene TRBV7-3, with D perhaps matching TRBD1 (6 bases). This CDR3 contains 13 residues. The V end lost 3 bases, the J end lost 8 bases, and 11 bases lay between the germline ends. Per germline, CDR1 SGHTA and CDR2 FQGTGA. The CDR3 loop is CASSFAGVDEQFF. Written as DNA, the CDR3 is TGTGCCAGCAGCTTTGCAGGGGTCGATGAGCAGTTCTTC.

The V gene is TRBV27, the J gene TRBJ1-1, with D unclear. Trimming stripped 3 bases from V and 6 bases from J, with 11 bases between. Germline-derived CDR1 and CDR2 are MNHEY and SMNVEV (reference sequence). This CDR3 spans 13 amino acids. The CDR3 bases are TGTGCCAGCAGTTTTCAGGTTAGGTCTGAAGCTTTCTTT. Translation gives CASSFQVRSEAFF.

This clone occurred once. The V call is TRBV19, the J call TRBJ1-4; D gene uncertain. Germline CDR1 reads LNHDA; CDR2 reads SQIVND (reference sequence). The CDR3 covers 15 residues. Between the trimmed V and J ends, which lost 9 bases and 0 bases, there was a span of 14 bases. CDR3 sequence: CASISSGATNEKLFF. For the CDR3, the DNA is TGTGCCAGCATAAGTAGTGGTGCAACTAATGAAAAACTGTTTTTT. Full variable domain (outside the CDR3, taken from reference TRBV19 and TRBJ1-4): DGGITQSPKYLFRKEGQNVTLSCEQNLNHDAMYWYRQDPGQGLRLIYYSQIVNDFQKGDIAEGYSVSREKKESFPLTVTSAQKNPTAFYLCASISSGATNEKLFFGSGTQLSVL.

The J gene is TRBJ2-7, the V gene TRBV1; TRBD1 is taken as the D call from the table, unchecked against the DNA. TRBV1 constitutes a pseudogene. The CDR3 has 17 residues. DNA of the CDR3: TGCACCAGCACCCCTCCGGGTTGGTGGGACAGGCCCGGCGAGCAGTACTTC. Residues: CTSTPPGWWDRPGEQYF.

V usage is TRBV10-3 and J usage is TRBJ1-5; 8 positions match TRBD1. With V trimmed by 3 bases and J by 2 bases, 6 bases remained unmatched. Looked up from germline, CDR1 is ENHRY and CDR2 is SYGVKD. The CDR3 covers 16 residues. Written as DNA, the CDR3 is TGTGCCATCAGTGACTCCCAGACAGGGGGCAATCAGCCCCAGCATTTT. It codes for CAISDSQTGGNQPQHF.

This chain connects TRBV6-5 to TRBJ2-7, with 9 nucleotides matching TRBD1. The V and J ends lost 6 bases and 4 bases, in that order; junction bases with no gene match: 10. This CDR3 is built from 15 residues. Germline lookup yields CDR1 MNHEY and CDR2 SVGAGI. The CDR3 sequence is CASRRTQGAGYEQYF. The DNA of the CDR3 is TGTGCCAGCAGGCGTACACAGGGGGCGGGGTACGAGCAGTACTTC.

The chain has TRBV28 and TRBJ2-7; D call uncertain. V lost 10 bases, J lost 7 bases, and 14 bases lay in between. The CDR3 has 11 residues. CDR1 is MDHEN, CDR2 SYDVKM, per germline. The CDR3 DNA reads as TGTGCCACCCGCCCCGGTAGGGAGCAGTACTTC. This gives the protein CATRPGREQYF.

The V call is TRBV11-2, the J call TRBJ1-2, with D perhaps matching TRBD1 (5 bases). The V gene lost 3 bases and the J gene lost 6 bases, with 8 bases spanning the gap. The length of the CDR3 is 12 residues. Germline CDR1 SGHAT, CDR2 FQNNGV. CDR3 residues: CASSFKGNGYTF. CDR3 nucleotide sequence: TGTGCCAGCAGCTTTAAGGGGAATGGCTACACCTTC. The full variable domain, with the rest looked up from reference TRBV11-2 and TRBJ1-2, is EAGVAQSPRYKIIEKRQSVAFWCNPISGHATLYWYQQILGQGPKLLIQFQNNGVVDDSQLPKDRFSAERLKGVDSTLKIQPAKLEDSAVYLCASSFKGNGYTFGSGTRLTVV.

V is TRBV7-9 and J is TRBJ2-7; TRBD1 matches at 8 bases. Germline V gives CDR1 SEHNR, CDR2 FQNEAQ (reference sequence). Trimming removed 5 bases from V and 5 bases from J; junction bases left unmatched: 11. The CDR3 has 15 amino acids. The CDR3 sequence is CASSQSRTGPNEQYF. Written as DNA, the CDR3 is TGTGCCAGCAGCCAATCGAGGACAGGGCCGAACGAGCAGTACTTC.

The chain is built from TRBV6-5 and TRBJ1-1; the D is unclear. Germline assignment: CDR1 MNHEY and CDR2 SVGAGI. Trimming took 8 bases from V and 2 from J, leaving 12 bases between them. The CDR3 extends over 13 amino acids. The CDR3 DNA reads TGTGCCAGCTGTAGAGGGAGAAACACTGAAGCTTTCTTT. Its translation: CASCRGRNTEAFF.

The V and J genes are TRBV6-1 and TRBJ2-7; the D is unclear. This CDR3 contains 13 residues. Trimming pared 5 bases from V and 4 bases from J, leaving 12 bases between. Germline V gene sequence: CDR1 MNHNS, CDR2 SASEGT. The CDR3 here is CASSSFAGYEQYF. The CDR3 DNA reads TGTGCCAGCAGTAGTTTTGCAGGATACGAGCAGTACTTC.

V usage is TRBV7-2 and J usage is TRBJ2-7; TRBD2 aligns across 10 bases. V trimming: 3 bases; J trimming: 2 bases; junction bases outside the gene matches: 7. The CDR3 covers 16 residues. Germline V gene lookup returns CDR1 SGHTA and CDR2 FQGNSA. The CDR3: CASSFSSSGRAYEQYF. Written as DNA, the CDR3 is TGTGCCAGCAGCTTTAGTTCTAGCGGGAGAGCCTACGAGCAGTACTTC.

The J gene is TRBJ2-3, the V gene TRBV4-3, with unresolved D. Germline V lookup: CDR1 LGHNA, CDR2 YSLEER. The ends were cut back, 0 bases at V and 5 bases at J, with 9 bases in the middle. There are 14 residues in the CDR3. For the CDR3, the DNA is TGCGCCAGCAGCCAAGATCTAGAGAGAGATACGCAGTATTTT. This gives the protein CASSQDLERDTQYF.

The genes are TRBV25-1 and TRBJ2-5; no clear D gene. The CDR3 runs to 12 residues. Between the trimmed V and J ends, which lost 4 bases and 4 bases, there was a span of 7 bases. The germline gives CDR1 MGHDK, CDR2 SYGVNS. The CDR3 DNA sequence: TGTGCCAGCAGTGTACTGGGAGAGACCCAGTACTTC. Its protein is CASSVLGETQYF.

This clone is a singleton in its sample. This chain joins TRBV30 and TRBJ2-3, with D unclear. Trimming removed 2 bases at V and 3 bases at J, with 12 bases between. The CDR3 covers 14 residues. The germline V gene encodes CDR1 GTSNPN and CDR2 SVGIG (reference sequence). The CDR3 nucleotides read TGTGCCTGGAGTCGAATCGACTTTACAGATACGCAGTATTTT. It yields the protein CAWSRIDFTDTQYF.

The chain recombines TRBV29-1 with TRBJ2-5; 7 nucleotides line up with TRBD1. The CDR3 is made up of 13 amino acids. The germline CDR1 and CDR2 sequences are SQVTM and ANQGSEA. V was pared by 7 bases and J by 4 bases, with 9 bases of the junction left unmatched. The CDR3 region is CSGGTDALETQYF. CDR3 in DNA: TGCAGCGGGGGGACAGACGCCTTAGAGACCCAGTACTTC.

The V and J genes are TRBV30 and TRBJ2-7; the D is unclear. Germline values: CDR1 GTSNPN, CDR2 SVGIG (reference sequence). V lost 0 bases and J 2 bases, leaving 8 bases between the germline ends. The CDR3 is 13 residues long. The chain's CDR3 is CAWSVTGPYEQYF. The CDR3 DNA follows: TGTGCCTGGAGTGTTACGGGCCCCTACGAGCAGTACTTC.

In its sample, this clone was seen once. The chain carries TRBV28 and TRBJ2-2; D unresolved. There are 15 residues in the CDR3. V was clipped by 3 bases and J by 4 bases, with 12 bases between them. The germline V gene has CDR1 MDHEN and CDR2 SYDVKM. The CDR3 sequence: CASSFSLRGTGELFF. The CDR3 coding sequence is TGTGCCAGCAGTTTCAGTTTACGTGGCACCGGGGAGCTGTTTTTT.